This record looks at one T cell receptor (beta chain) sequence and its context. The antigen remains undetermined. This entry comes from a study of T cell responses to AZD1222 COVID-19 vaccine. Study-level results: The peak T cell response came first, and repertoires were sampled only after it.

The assay was immunoSEQ multiplex PCR, and TCRdb's table has in-frame clones only and misses some. Of roughly 110,000 clones detected, 90% to 95% appear once; the ten largest clones hold about 6.8%. The CDR3 has 13 residues. V dropped 1 base and J dropped 1 base, with 4 bases sitting between them. Sequencing used peripheral blood, obtained 28 days after the second AZD1222 dose. The origin of this receptor is an adult who received the AZD1222 COVID-19 vaccine. This chain connects TRBV12-3 or TRBV12-4 to TRBJ1-1; unclear D gene. CDR3 sequence reads: CASSLEGNTEAFF. DNA for the CDR3: TGTGCCAGCAGTTTAGAGGGGAACACTGAAGCTTTCTTT.